This T cell receptor (beta chain) was sequenced in a study of identical twins (dated by TCRdb to 2016 to 2017). General notes on the study: To test whether fetal clonotypes persist, the study used deep sequencing on TCR alpha and beta repertoires from monozygotic twins, unrelated adults of various ages, and cord blood. To rule out contamination, replicate twin experiments were performed at different times with different library preparation protocols. Overall study results and their limits: Because the same donors could not be followed over many years, conclusions were based on cross-sectional statistical analysis. In beta out-of-frame sequences, excess twin sharing was weaker, because having fewer shared sequences lowered the signal-to-noise ratio. Zero-insertion analyses could be partly confounded by invariant T cells such as MAIT and iNKT, though diverse VJ usage argued against such confounding for most clonotypes. Abundant cord blood beta clonotypes carried fewer insertions; young adult naive repertoires showed a weaker similar trend, while memory repertoires showed none. Out-of-frame TCR alpha sharing in monozygotic twins was systematically underestimated by recombination models, whereas sharing between unrelated individuals was in agreement with the recombination models. Out-of-frame TCR alpha sequences shared between twins showed an excess of low generation-probability sequences compared with coincidental sharing between unrelated individuals.

The protocol used for the library was 5' RACE. TCRdb names Illumina HiSeq 2000 as the instrument used. Template switching added a universal primer binding site, and the final cDNA carried a unique molecular identifier that allowed TCR cDNA molecules to be counted accurately. Specific primers in the conserved constant-segment region were used to synthesize first-strand cDNA for the TCR alpha and beta chains. To control for contamination, every cDNA library carried two barcodes: a SMART-Mk sample barcode plus Illumina barcodes. TruSeq adapter sequences, together with Illumina sample barcodes, were added in two successive PCR steps. The TCR alpha and beta cDNA libraries were sequenced on the Illumina HiSeq platform using custom primers. Regarding the original processing steps: Unique molecular identifiers were extracted from raw reads with MiGEC, and CDR3 positions were determined with MiXCR. For each individual, recombination models were inferred using an EM algorithm with the repgenHMM and IGoR tools. The tcR package in R was used for shared clonotype analysis, with sharing normalized by the product of cloneset sizes. To study raw recombination without the effects of thymic and clonal selection, out-of-frame nonproductive sequences were analyzed. The raw public reads went through TCRdb reprocessing: fastp at Q25, MiXCR clone calling, in-frame beta chains kept. Rows matching on CDR3 protein sequence are summarized as one entry with the most common DNA and genes. TCRdb, rather than the study authors, made the V and J calls. This sample is represented by roughly 1,500,000 distinct CDR3 sequences; around 33% of them were singletons. Together, the top ten hold 0.25% to 0.3% of the sample.

This clonotype appeared a few times. Its antigen is still unknown. Base qualities are not at hand, and no much larger clone is one base apart. Every donor in the study was a healthy Caucasian. CDR1 DFQATT and CDR2 SNEGSKA are derived from the germline V gene (reference sequence). The V and J ends are trimmed by 3 bases and 1 base, leaving 10 bases between them. The CDR3 has 14 amino acids, counting the end cysteine and phenylalanine. The read is trimmed to its CDR3 DNA, 42 bases read in frame from base 1. The receptor chain draws on TRBV20-1 and TRBJ2-4; the D gene cannot be resolved reliably. Sequenced: cord blood. This receptor was identified in a newborn girl in good health. The nucleotides read TGCAGTGCTAGCCAAGTCGGGGCCAAAAACATTCAGTACTTC. This is translated as CSASQVGAKNIQYF.